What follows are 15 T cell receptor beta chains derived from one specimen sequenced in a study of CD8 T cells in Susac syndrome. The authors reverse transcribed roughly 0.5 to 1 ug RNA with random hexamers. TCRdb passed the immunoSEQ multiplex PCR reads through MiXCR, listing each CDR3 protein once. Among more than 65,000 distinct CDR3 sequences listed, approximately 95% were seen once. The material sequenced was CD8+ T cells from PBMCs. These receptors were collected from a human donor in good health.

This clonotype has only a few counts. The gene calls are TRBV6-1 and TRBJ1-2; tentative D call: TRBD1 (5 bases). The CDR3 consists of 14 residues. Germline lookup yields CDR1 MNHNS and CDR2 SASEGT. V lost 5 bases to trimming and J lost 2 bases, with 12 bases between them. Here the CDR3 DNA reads TGTGCCAGCAGTCTACAACAGGCGAACTATGGCTACACCTTC. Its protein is CASSLQQANYGYTF.

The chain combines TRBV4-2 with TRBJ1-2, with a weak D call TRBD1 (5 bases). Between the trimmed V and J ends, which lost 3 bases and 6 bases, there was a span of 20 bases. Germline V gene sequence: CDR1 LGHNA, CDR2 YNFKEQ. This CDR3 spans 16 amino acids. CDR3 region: CASSQESNGGGDGYTF. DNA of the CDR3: TGTGCCAGCAGCCAGGAGTCAAACGGGGGTGGAGATGGCTACACCTTC.

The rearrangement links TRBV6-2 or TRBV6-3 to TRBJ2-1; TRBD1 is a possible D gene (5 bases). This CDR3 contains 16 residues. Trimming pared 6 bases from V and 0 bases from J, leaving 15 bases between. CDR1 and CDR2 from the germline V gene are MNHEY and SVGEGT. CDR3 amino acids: CASSPWGLSSYNEQFF. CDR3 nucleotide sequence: TGTGCCAGCAGCCCGTGGGGCCTTAGCTCCTACAATGAGCAGTTCTTC.

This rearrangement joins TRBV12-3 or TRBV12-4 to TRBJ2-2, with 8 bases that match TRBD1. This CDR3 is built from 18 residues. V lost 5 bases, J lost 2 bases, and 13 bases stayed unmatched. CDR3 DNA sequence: TGTGCCAGCAGTCTCGGTACTGGGACAGGATTTAACACCGGGGAGCTGTTTTTT. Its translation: CASSLGTGTGFNTGELFF.

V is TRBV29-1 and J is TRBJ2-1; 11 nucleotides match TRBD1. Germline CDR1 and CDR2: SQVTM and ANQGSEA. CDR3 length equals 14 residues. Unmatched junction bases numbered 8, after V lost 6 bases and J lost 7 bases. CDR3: CSVVDRGLRNEQFF. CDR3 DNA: TGCAGCGTAGTGGACAGGGGGCTCAGGAATGAGCAGTTCTTC.

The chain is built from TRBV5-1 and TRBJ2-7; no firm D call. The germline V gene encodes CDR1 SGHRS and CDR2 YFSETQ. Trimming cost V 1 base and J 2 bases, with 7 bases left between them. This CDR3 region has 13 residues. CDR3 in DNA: TGCGCCAGCAGCTTGCCCCTTGCCTACGAGCAGTACTTC. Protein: CASSLPLAYEQYF.

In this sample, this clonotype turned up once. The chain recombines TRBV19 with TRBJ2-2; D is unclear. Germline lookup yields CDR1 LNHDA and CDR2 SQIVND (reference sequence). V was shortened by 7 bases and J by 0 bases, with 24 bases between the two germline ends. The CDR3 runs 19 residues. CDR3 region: CASTPSLLVRSPNTGELFF. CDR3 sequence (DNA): TGTGCCAGTACCCCATCCCTGCTGGTTCGGTCCCCGAACACCGGGGAGCTGTTTTTT.

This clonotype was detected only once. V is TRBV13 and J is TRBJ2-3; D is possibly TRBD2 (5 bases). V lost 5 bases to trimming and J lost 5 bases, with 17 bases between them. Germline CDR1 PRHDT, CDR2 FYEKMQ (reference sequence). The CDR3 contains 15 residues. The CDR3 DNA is TGTGCCAGCAGCATCCGGACCCGGGCGGGAGATACGCAGTATTTT. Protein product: CASSIRTRAGDTQYF.

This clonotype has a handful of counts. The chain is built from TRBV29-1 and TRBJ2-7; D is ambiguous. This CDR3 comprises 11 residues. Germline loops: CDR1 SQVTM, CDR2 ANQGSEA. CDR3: CRLLDGCEQYF. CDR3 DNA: TGCAGGTTGCTAGATGGGTGCGAGCAGTACTTC.

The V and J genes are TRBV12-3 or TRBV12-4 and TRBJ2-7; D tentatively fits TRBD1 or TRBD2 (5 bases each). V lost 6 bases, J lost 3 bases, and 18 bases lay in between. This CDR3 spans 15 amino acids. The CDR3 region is CASSHRDGPFYEQYF. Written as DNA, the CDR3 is TGTGCCAGCAGCCACCGGGACGGGCCATTCTACGAGCAGTACTTC.

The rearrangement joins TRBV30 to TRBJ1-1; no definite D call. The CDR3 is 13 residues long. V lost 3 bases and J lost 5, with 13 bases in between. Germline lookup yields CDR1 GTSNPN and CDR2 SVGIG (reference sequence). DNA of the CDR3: TGTGCCTGGAGCGTAAATTTGGGAACTGAAGCTTTCTTT. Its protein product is CAWSVNLGTEAFF.

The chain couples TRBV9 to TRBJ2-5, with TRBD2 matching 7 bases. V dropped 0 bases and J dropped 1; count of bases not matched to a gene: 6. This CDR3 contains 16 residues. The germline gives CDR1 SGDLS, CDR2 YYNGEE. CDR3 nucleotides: TGTGCCAGCAGCGTAGGGAACAGCGGGGCCCAAGAGACCCAGTACTTC. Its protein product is CASSVGNSGAQETQYF.

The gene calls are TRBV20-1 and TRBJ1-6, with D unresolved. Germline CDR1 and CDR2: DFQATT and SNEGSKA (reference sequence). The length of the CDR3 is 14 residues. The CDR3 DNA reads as TGCAGCCCTAAAGTTGGCTCCTATAATTCACCCCTCCACTTT. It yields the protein CSPKVGSYNSPLHF.

The CDR3 is CASSLQSTEAFF. The CDR3 DNA sequence: TGTGCCAGCAGCTTACAGAGCACTGAAGCTTTCTTT. The chain carries TRBV7-9 and TRBJ1-1; D is undetermined. This CDR3 contains 12 residues. Per the germline V gene, CDR1 is SEHNR and CDR2 is FQNEAQ (reference sequence). V lost 2 bases and J lost 4, with 5 bases in between.

The DNA of the CDR3 is TGCAGTGCTACCCACCTGACTAGCGGGGGCAAAGAGACCCAGTACTTC. Translating it yields CSATHLTSGGKETQYF. The gene calls are TRBV20-1 and TRBJ2-5; 12 nucleotides align to TRBD2. CDR3 length: 16 amino acids. Germline V lookup: CDR1 DFQATT, CDR2 SNEGSKA (reference sequence). The V gene end was trimmed by 4 bases and the J gene end by 3 bases; junction bases not matched to a gene: 9.